The 7 T cell receptor beta chains given below trace back to one sample, sequenced in a study of blood T cell repertoires in COVID-19 (dated by TCRdb to 2018 to 2021). Library method: the immunoSEQ multiplex PCR assay. Held by TCRdb, this immuneACCESS table contains in-frame sequences only and omits some clones. Under half of the omission traces to an unresolved V gene where checked; the cause of the rest is unknown. Across this sample there are hundreds of thousands of clones, with approximately 88% seen only once. Clones ranked in the top ten supply approximately 3% of the sample. The sequenced sample consisted of peripheral blood. The receptors come from a woman aged 25 to 39 with COVID-19, enrolled during active disease.

The chain uses TRBV5-1 and TRBJ1-3; no definite D call. This CDR3 is built from 15 residues. Trimming took 2 bases from V and 0 from J, leaving 9 bases between them. The germline V gene has CDR1 SGHRS and CDR2 YFSETQ. For the CDR3, the DNA is TGCGCCAGCAGCTTAAACAGCCTCTCTGGAAACACCATATATTTT. It encodes CASSLNSLSGNTIYF.

The chain couples TRBV5-4 to TRBJ1-1; no firm D call. Trimming shortened V by 1 base and J by 3 bases, and 10 bases separated the two germline ends. Germline V gene lookup returns CDR1 SGHNT and CDR2 YYREEE (reference sequence). This CDR3 is built from 14 residues. CDR3 amino acids: CASSLRGAYTEAFF. The CDR3 region has the DNA TGTGCCAGCAGCTTGAGAGGAGCCTACACTGAAGCTTTCTTT.

V is TRBV3-1 (or the pseudogene TRBV3-2) and J is TRBJ1-2; D is perhaps TRBD1 (6 bases). The V end lost 5 bases, the J end lost 4 bases, and 23 bases lay between the germline ends. Germline-derived CDR1 and CDR2 are LGHDT and YNNKEL (reference sequence). The CDR3 is made up of 17 amino acids. The CDR3 DNA reads as TGTGCCAGCAGCAGGGGGGGCGGTAACTTAATTGGCTATGGCTACACCTTC. This codes for CASSRGGGNLIGYGYTF.

Only one count was recorded for this clone. The chain has TRBV5-6 and TRBJ2-7; maybe TRBD1 (5 bases). In germline, CDR1 is SGHDT, CDR2 YYEEEE. Trimming removed 2 bases from V and 6 bases from J, with 12 bases in between. The length of the CDR3 is 13 residues. This CDR3 reads CASSFSRVTEQYV. The CDR3, as DNA: TGTGCCAGCAGCTTTTCCAGGGTAACCGAGCAGTACGTC.

The chain has TRBV19 and TRBJ1-3; a weak D match, TRBD1 (5 bases). The CDR3 consists of 17 residues. V shed 3 bases and J shed 0 bases, with 15 bases lying between them. Per germline, CDR1 LNHDA and CDR2 SQIVND (reference sequence). CDR3 DNA: TGTGCCAGTAGTATCTGGCAGGGAGGTCTCTCTGGAAACACCATATATTTT. Amino acid sequence: CASSIWQGGLSGNTIYF.

V gene TRBV5-1 combines with J gene TRBJ1-1; 7 nucleotides line up with TRBD1. This CDR3 is built from 16 residues. Germline V CDR1 and CDR2: SGHRS, YFSETQ. V lost 1 base, J lost 5 bases, and 11 bases stayed unmatched. CDR3 sequence (DNA): TGCGCCAGCAGCTTGCGTCTGGGACAGAGATCGACTGAAGCTTTCTTT. This sequence encodes CASSLRLGQRSTEAFF.

The chain couples TRBV7-2 to TRBJ2-3, with 9 bases matching TRBD2. The CDR3 covers 16 residues. The V and J ends lost 5 bases and 5 bases, in that order; junction bases with no gene match: 11. CDR1 and CDR2 (germline): SGHTA, FQGNSA. CDR3 sequence reads: CASSQRAGGPRDTQYF. CDR3 nucleotides: TGTGCCAGCAGCCAGCGGGCGGGGGGGCCGAGAGATACGCAGTATTTT. Complete variable domain (other parts from reference TRBV7-2 and TRBJ2-3): GAGVSQSPSNKVTEKGKDVELRCDPISGHTALYWYRQSLGQGLEFLIYFQGNSAPDKSGLPSDRFSAERTGGSVSTLTIQRTQQEDSAVYLCASSQRAGGPRDTQYFGPGTRLTVL.